Reported below is one T cell receptor (beta chain). Per the germline V gene, CDR1 is SGHRS and CDR2 is YFSETQ. The CDR3 is 14 amino acids. V lost 3 bases to trimming and J lost 6 bases; unmatched junction nucleotides: 4. The record originates from a study of response to subunit inactivated influenza vaccine. TCRdb re-called the RT-PCR reads with MiXCR, one entry per CDR3 protein. The repertoire holds 500,000 to 700,000 distinct CDR3 sequences, with approximately 24% as singletons. These records were also assigned to another study, of T cells expressing NK-cell markers. That paper states: It was by 5'RACE template switching with UMIs that TCR beta cDNA was made. TCR beta repertoires came from sorted CD3+CD56+NKG2C+, CD3+CD56+NKG2C- and CD3+CD56-NKG2C+ T cells. Serological testing identified most of the eight sequenced donors as HCMV-seropositive and one as seronegative. Dominant NKG2C+ clonotypes were found to form roughly 1.0-7.0% of CD8+ T cells in about 6 donors.

This receptor was taken from a man aged 45-60 years who received an inactivated influenza vaccine. The specimen comprised CD4+ T cells sorted from PBMCs, sampled 12 days after vaccination. V is TRBV5-1 and J is TRBJ2-7; 12 bases are a match to TRBD1. Written as DNA, the CDR3 is TGCGCCAGCAGCTCGGGACAGGGGGCTTTCGAGCAGTACTTC. Protein sequence: CASSSGQGAFEQYF.